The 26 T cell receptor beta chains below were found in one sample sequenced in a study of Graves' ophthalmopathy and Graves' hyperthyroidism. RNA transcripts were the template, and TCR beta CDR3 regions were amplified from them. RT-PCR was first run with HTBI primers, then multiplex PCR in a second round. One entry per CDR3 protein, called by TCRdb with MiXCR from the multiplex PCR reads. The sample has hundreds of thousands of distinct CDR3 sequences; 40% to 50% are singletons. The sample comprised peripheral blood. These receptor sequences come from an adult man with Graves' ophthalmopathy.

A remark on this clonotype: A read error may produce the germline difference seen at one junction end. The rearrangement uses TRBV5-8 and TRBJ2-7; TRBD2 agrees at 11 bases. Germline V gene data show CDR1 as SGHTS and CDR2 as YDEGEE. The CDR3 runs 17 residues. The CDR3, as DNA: TGCGCCAGCAGCCTCCAGGCACTAGCGGGGGACCCCTACGAGCAGTACTTC. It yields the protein CASSLQALAGDPYEQYF.

The CDR3 DNA reads as TGCAGCGTTGAGGATGGGAAAAACGCCCTCCACTTT. Its translation is CSVEDGKNALHF. The chain is built from TRBV29-1 and TRBJ1-6; D remains unclear. CDR3 size: 12 residues. The V end was cut by 3 bases, the J end by 14 bases, with 14 bases between. Per the germline V gene, CDR1 is SQVTM and CDR2 is ANQGSEA. The variable domain in full, with the rest retrieved from reference TRBV29-1 and TRBJ1-6, is SAVISQKPSRDICQRGTSLTIQCQVDSQVTMMFWYRQQPGQSLTLIATANQGSEATYESGFVIDKFPISRPNLTFSTLTVSNMSPEDSSIYLCSVEDGKNALHFGNGTRLTVT.

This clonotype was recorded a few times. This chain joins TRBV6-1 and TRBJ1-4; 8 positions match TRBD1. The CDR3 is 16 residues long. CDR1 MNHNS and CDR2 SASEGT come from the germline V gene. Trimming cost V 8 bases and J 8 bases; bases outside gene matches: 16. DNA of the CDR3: TGTGCCAGCCACGACAGGGGCTCTCCCTTAAGCGAAAAACTGTTTTTT. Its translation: CASHDRGSPLSEKLFF.

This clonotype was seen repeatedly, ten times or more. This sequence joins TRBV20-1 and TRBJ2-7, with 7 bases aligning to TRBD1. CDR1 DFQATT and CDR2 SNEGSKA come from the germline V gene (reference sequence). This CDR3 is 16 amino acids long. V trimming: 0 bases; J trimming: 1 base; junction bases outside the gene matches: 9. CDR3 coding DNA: TGCAGTGCTAGAGATCTCGGGACAGCGAATTCCTACGAGCAGTACTTC. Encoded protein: CSARDLGTANSYEQYF.

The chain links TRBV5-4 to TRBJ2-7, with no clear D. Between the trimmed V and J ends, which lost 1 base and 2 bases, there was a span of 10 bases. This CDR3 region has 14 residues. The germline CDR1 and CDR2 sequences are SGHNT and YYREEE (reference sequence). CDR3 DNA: TGTGCCAGCAGCTTGACAGACTTGACCTACGAGCAGTACTTC. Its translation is CASSLTDLTYEQYF.

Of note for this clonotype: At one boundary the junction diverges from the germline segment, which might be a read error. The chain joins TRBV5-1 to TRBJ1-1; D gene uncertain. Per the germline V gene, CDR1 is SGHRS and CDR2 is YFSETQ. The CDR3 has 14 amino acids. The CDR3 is CASSVRGMNTEAFF. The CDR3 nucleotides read TGCGCCAGCAGCGTTAGAGGGATGAACACTGAAGCCTTCTTT.

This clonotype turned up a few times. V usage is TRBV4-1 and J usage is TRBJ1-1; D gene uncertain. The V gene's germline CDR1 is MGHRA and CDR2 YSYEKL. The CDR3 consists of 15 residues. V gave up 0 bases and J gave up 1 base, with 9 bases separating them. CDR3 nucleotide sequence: TGCGCCAGCAGCCAAGACCGCAGGCCGAACACTGAAGCTTTCTTT. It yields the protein CASSQDRRPNTEAFF.

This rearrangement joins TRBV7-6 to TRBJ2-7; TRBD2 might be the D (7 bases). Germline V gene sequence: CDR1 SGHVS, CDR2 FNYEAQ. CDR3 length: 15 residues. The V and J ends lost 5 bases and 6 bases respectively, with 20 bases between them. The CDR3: CASSPLAEGDFEQYF. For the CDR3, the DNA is TGTGCCAGCAGCCCCCTAGCGGAGGGGGATTTCGAGCAGTACTTC.

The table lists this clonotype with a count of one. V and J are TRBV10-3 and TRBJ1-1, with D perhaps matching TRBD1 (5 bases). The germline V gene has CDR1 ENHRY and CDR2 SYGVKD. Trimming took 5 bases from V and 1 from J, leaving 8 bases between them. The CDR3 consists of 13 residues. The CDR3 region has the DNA TGTGCCATCAGTCCCGGGACGAACACTGAAGCTTTCTTT. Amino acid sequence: CAISPGTNTEAFF.

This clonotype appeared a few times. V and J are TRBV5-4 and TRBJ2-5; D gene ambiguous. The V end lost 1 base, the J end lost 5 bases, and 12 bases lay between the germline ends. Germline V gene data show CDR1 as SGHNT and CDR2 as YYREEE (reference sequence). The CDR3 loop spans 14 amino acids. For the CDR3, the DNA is TGTGCCAGCAGCTTGAACAGCCGGTCGGAGACCCAGTACTTC. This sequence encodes CASSLNSRSETQYF. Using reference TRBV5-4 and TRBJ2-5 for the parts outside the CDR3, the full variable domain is ETGVTQSPTHLIKTRGQQVTLRCSSQSGHNTVSWYQQALGQGPQFIFQYYREEENGRGNFPPRFSGLQFPNYSSELNVNALELDDSALYLCASSLNSRSETQYFGPGTRLLVL.

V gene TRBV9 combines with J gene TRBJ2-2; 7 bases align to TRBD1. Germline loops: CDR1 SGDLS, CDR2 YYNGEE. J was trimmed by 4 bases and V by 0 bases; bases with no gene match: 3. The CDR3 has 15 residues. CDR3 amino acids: CASSVDDRATGELFF. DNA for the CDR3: TGTGCCAGCAGCGTAGATGACAGGGCCACCGGGGAGCTGTTTTTT.

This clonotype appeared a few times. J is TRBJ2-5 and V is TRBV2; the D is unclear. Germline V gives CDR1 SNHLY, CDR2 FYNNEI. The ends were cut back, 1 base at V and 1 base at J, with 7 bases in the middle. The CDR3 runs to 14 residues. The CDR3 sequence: CASSEEAPQETQYF. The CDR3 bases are TGTGCCAGCAGTGAAGAGGCCCCCCAAGAGACCCAGTACTTC.

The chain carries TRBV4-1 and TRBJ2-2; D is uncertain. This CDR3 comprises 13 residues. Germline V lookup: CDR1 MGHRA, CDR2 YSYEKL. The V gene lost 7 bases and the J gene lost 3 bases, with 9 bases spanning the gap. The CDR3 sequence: CASKGPDTGELFF. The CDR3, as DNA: TGCGCCAGCAAGGGTCCTGACACCGGGGAGCTGTTTTTT.

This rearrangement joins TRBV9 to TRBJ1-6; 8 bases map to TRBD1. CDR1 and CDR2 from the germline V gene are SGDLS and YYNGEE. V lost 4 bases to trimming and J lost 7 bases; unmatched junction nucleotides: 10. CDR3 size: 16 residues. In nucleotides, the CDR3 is TGTGCCAGCAGCCAAACCGTGGGACAGGCAAATTCACCCCTCCACTTT. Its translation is CASSQTVGQANSPLHF.

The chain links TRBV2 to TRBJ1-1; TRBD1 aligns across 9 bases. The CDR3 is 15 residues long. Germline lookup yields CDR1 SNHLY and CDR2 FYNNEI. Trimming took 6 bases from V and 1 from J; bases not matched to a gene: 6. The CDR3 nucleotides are TGTGCCAGCAGATCAAGGACAGGGGAGAACACTGAAGCTTTCTTT. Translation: CASRSRTGENTEAFF.

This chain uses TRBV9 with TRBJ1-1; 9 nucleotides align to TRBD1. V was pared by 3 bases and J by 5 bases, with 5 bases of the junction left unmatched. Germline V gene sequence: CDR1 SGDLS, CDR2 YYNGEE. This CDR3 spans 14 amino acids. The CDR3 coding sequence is TGTGCCAGCAGCGCCGGGACAGGGAGAACTGAAGCTTTCTTT. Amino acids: CASSAGTGRTEAFF.

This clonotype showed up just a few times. CDR3 coding DNA: TGTGCCAGCAGCGTAGGTCAGGGGGCCGACGAGCAGTACTTC. Amino acid sequence: CASSVGQGADEQYF. The chain combines TRBV9 with TRBJ2-7, with TRBD1 matching over 8 bases. J was trimmed by 5 bases and V by 0 bases; bases with no gene match: 4. Germline V CDR1 and CDR2: SGDLS, YYNGEE. The CDR3 sequence is 14 residues long.

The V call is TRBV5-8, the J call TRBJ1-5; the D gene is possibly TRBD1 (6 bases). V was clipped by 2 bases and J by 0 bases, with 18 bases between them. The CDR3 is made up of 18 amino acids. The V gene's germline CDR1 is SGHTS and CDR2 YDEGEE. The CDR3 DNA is TGTGCCAGCAGCTTAGTTCAGGGGCCATTTTATAGCAATCAGCCCCAGCATTTT. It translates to CASSLVQGPFYSNQPQHF.

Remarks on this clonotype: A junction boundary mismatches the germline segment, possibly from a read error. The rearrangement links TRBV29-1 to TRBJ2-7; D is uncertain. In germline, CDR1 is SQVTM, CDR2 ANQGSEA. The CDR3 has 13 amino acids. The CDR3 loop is CSVEGLGRDEQYF. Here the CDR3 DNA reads TGCAGCGTCGAAGGATTGGGTAGGGACGAGCAGTACTTC.

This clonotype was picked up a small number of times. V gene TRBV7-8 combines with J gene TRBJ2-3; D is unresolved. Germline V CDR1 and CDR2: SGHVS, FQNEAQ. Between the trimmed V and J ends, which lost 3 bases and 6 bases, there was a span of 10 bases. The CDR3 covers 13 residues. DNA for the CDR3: TGTGCCAGCAGCTTTAGACCCGTGGATACGCAGTATTTT. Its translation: CASSFRPVDTQYF.

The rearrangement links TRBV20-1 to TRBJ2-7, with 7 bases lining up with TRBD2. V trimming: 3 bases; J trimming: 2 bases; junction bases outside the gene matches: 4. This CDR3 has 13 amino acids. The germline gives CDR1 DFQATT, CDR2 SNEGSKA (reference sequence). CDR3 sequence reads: CSASTSATYEQYF. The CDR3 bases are TGCAGTGCTAGTACTAGCGCAACCTACGAGCAGTACTTC.

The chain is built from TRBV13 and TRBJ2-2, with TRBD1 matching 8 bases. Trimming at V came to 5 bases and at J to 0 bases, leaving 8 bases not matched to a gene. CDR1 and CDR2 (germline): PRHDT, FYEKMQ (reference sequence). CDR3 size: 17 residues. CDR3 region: CASSLRQGRANTGELFF. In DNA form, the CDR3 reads TGTGCCAGCAGCCTACGACAGGGGCGAGCGAACACCGGGGAGCTGTTTTTT. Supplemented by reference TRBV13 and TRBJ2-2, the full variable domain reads AAGVIQSPRHLIKEKRETATLKCYPIPRHDTVYWYQQGPGQDPQFLISFYEKMQSDKGSIPDRFSAQQFSDYHSELNMSSLELGDSALYFCASSLRQGRANTGELFFGEGSRLTVL.

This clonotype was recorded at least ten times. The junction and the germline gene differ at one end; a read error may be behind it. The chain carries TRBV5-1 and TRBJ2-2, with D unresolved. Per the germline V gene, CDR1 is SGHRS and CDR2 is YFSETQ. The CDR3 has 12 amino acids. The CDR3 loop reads CASSLGPGELFF. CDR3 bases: TGTGCCAGCAGCCTAGGTCCCGGGGAGCTGTTTTTT.

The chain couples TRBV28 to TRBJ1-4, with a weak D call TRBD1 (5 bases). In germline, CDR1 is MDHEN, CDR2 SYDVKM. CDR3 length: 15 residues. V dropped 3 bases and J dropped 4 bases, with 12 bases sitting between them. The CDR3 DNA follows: TGTGCCAGCAGTTTTCTAGCAGGGAGTAATGAAAAACTGTTTTTT. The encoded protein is CASSFLAGSNEKLFF.

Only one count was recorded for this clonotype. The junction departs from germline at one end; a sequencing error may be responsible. The CDR3 here is CASSPSSAPYEQYF. The CDR3 nucleotides read TGCGCCAGCAGCCCTTCCAGTGCCCCCTACGAGCAGTACTTC. This chain links TRBV7-9 with TRBJ2-7; unclear D gene. Germline V CDR1 and CDR2: SEHNR, FQNEAQ (reference sequence). CDR3 length: 14 residues. Full variable domain (rest looked up from reference TRBV7-9 and TRBJ2-7): DTGVSQNPRHKITKRGQNVTFRCDPISEHNRLYWYRQTLGQGPEFLTYFQNEAQLEKSRLLSDRFSAERPKGSFSTLEIQRTEQGDSAMYLCASSPSSAPYEQYFGPGTRLTVT.

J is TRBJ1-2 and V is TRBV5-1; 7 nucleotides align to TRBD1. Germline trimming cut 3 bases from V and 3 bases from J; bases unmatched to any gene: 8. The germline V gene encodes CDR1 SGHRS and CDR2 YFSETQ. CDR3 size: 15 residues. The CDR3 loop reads CASSSRGGSDYGYTF. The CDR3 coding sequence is TGCGCCAGCAGCTCCCGAGGGGGCAGCGACTATGGCTACACCTTC.